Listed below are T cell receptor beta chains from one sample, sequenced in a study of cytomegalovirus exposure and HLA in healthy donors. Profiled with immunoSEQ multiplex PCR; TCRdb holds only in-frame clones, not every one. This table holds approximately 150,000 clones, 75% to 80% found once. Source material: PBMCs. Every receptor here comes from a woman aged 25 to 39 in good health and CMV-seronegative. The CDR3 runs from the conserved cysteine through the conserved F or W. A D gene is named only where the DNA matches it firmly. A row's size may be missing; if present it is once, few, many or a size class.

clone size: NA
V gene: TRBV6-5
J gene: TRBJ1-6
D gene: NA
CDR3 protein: CASSQATSYNSPLHF
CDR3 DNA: TGTGCCAGCAGCCAAGCCACCTCCTATAATTCACCCCTCCACTTT

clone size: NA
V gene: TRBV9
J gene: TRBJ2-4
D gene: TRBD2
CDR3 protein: CASSLPAGDENIQYF
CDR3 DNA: TGTGCCAGCAGCCTTCCGGCGGGGGATGAAAACATTCAGTACTTC

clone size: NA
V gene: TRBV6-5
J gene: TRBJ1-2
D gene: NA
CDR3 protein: CASRDGGYGYTF
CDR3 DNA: TGTGCCAGCAGGGACGGGGGCTATGGCTACACCTTC

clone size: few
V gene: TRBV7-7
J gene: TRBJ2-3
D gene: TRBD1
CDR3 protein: CASSLGDSSTDTQYF
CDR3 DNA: TGTGCTAGCAGCTTAGGGGACAGTAGCACAGATACGCAGTATTTT

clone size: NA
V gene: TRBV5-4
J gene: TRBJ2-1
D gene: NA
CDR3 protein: CASSLSSSIGNEQFF
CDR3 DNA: TGTGCCAGCAGCTTGTCTAGCAGTATTGGTAATGAGCAGTTCTTC

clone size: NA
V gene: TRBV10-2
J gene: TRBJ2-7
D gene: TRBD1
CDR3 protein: CASSEGTGLAHYEQYF
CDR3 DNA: TGCGCCAGCAGTGAGGGGACAGGGTTGGCCCACTACGAGCAGTACTTC

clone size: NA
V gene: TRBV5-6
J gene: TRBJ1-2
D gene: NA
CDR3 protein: CASSLGGYGYTF
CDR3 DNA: TGTGCCAGCAGCTTAGGGGGTTATGGCTACACCTTC

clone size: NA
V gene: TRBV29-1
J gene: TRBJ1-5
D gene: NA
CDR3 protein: CSVDGPGQPQHF
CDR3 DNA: TGCAGCGTTGACGGACCGGGGCAGCCCCAGCATTTT

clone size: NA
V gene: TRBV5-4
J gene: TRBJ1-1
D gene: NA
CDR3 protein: CASSLERGGPAEAFF
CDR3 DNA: TGTGCCAGCAGCTTGGAGAGGGGGGGGCCGGCTGAAGCTTTCTTT

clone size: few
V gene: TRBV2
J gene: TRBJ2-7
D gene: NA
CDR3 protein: CASRQSLSYEQYF
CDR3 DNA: TGTGCCAGTAGACAGAGCCTTTCCTACGAGCAGTACTTC